The 10 T cell receptor beta chains given below trace back to one sample, sequenced in a study of T cell clonotyping in hematopoietic cell transplantation. TCRdb keeps only in-frame clones here, not all; method: immunoSEQ multiplex PCR. The sample has 40,000 to 55,000 clones, less than 95% seen once; the top ten hold around 0.81%. The specimen was peripheral blood mononuclear cells. The source is a woman aged 45-60 years in good health. Some clones in this sample may be carry-over from other donors' samples.

The chain employs TRBV30 and TRBJ2-6; D ambiguous. The germline V gene has CDR1 GTSNPN and CDR2 SVGIG (reference sequence). V shed 4 bases and J shed 0 bases, with 10 bases lying between them. The CDR3 is 15 residues long. This CDR3 is CAWTPGDSGANVLTF. CDR3 sequence (DNA): TGTGCCTGGACCCCAGGCGACTCTGGGGCCAACGTCCTGACTTTC.

The gene calls are TRBV19 and TRBJ1-2, with 9 nucleotides matching TRBD1. V trimming: 3 bases; J trimming: 8 bases; junction bases outside the gene matches: 13. The CDR3 runs 16 residues. The germline V gene has CDR1 LNHDA and CDR2 SQIVND (reference sequence). DNA for the CDR3: TGTGCCAGTAGTATGGACCCCGCGGGACAGGGTTACGGCTACACCTTC. This gives the protein CASSMDPAGQGYGYTF.

This chain uses TRBV7-8 with TRBJ1-4; D gene ambiguous. V lost 2 bases to trimming and J lost 8 bases, with 12 bases between them. Germline CDR1 SGHVS, CDR2 FQNEAQ. This CDR3 comprises 14 residues. DNA for the CDR3: TGTGCCAGCAGCTTAATCATACAAACGGAAAAACTGTTTTTT. This sequence encodes CASSLIIQTEKLFF.

The chain combines TRBV6-1 with TRBJ1-1; D is uncertain. Germline values: CDR1 MNHNS, CDR2 SASEGT. V dropped 6 bases and J dropped 0 bases, with 11 bases sitting between them. The CDR3 spans 14 residues. The CDR3 loop is CASRWTLMNTEAFF. Here the CDR3 DNA reads TGTGCCAGCAGGTGGACCCTTATGAACACTGAAGCTTTCTTT.

Here the CDR3 DNA reads TGTGCCAGCGGGACAGTTAGGTACAATGAGCAGTTCTTC. This codes for CASGTVRYNEQFF. The chain is built from TRBV14 and TRBJ2-1; TRBD1 agrees at 7 bases. J lost 4 bases, V lost 8 bases, and 5 bases had no gene match. The CDR3 totals 13 residues. Germline CDR1 SGHDN, CDR2 FVKESK.

The chain is built from TRBV2 and TRBJ1-1, with D unresolved. Looked up from germline, CDR1 is SNHLY and CDR2 is FYNNEI. The CDR3 runs 12 residues. With 6 bases removed from V and 1 base from J, the gap between germline ends came to 6 bases. The DNA for the CDR3 is TGTGCCAGCAGCGTGGGGAACACTGAAGCTTTCTTT. It codes for CASSVGNTEAFF.

The rearrangement links TRBV30 to TRBJ2-1, with D maybe TRBD2 (6 bases). This CDR3 spans 13 amino acids. Trimming removed 5 bases at V and 4 bases at J, with 12 bases between. CDR1 GTSNPN and CDR2 SVGIG come from the germline V gene (reference sequence). CDR3 in amino acids: CAWGASVYNEQFF. The CDR3 DNA follows: TGTGCCTGGGGGGCTAGCGTGTACAATGAGCAGTTCTTC.

The chain is built from TRBV6-6 and TRBJ1-2, with D unresolved. The CDR3 consists of 14 residues. V lost 7 bases and J lost 7, with 19 bases in between. CDR1 and CDR2 from the germline V gene are MNHNY and SVGAGI (reference sequence). The CDR3 spells CASTPVSVVGGYTF. The DNA for the CDR3 is TGTGCCAGCACTCCCGTTTCGGTTGTAGGTGGCTACACCTTC.

The rearrangement joins TRBV11-2 to TRBJ1-1, with D possibly matching TRBD1 (6 bases). Trimming pared 4 bases from V and 5 bases from J, leaving 11 bases between. There are 13 residues in the CDR3. The germline gives CDR1 SGHAT, CDR2 FQNNGV. The DNA for the CDR3 is TGTGCCAGCAGCTGGGGGCAGGGAACTGAAGCTTTCTTT. The encoded protein is CASSWGQGTEAFF.

The chain has TRBV5-1 and TRBJ1-2, with TRBD1 matching 8 bases. CDR3 length: 15 residues. J gave up 3 bases and V 4 bases, and 8 bases lay outside the gene matches. CDR1 SGHRS and CDR2 YFSETQ come from the germline V gene. CDR3: CASSLGQDLDYGYTF. CDR3 in DNA: TGCGCCAGCAGCCTGGGACAGGACCTTGACTATGGCTACACCTTC.